The source of this T cell receptor beta chain is a study of cytomegalovirus exposure and HLA in healthy donors. The CDR3 runs to 14 residues. Germline V gives CDR1 SGHRS, CDR2 YFSETQ. V was pared by 0 bases and J by 2 bases, with 9 bases between. General study results and limits: The HLA-A and HLA-B alleles of most subjects were reportedly predicted accurately from TCR beta sequences.

The study ran its PCR with 60 Vbeta and 13 Jbeta primers. TCRdb keeps only in-frame clones here, not all; method: immunoSEQ multiplex PCR. The data contain 120,000 to 150,000 clones, approximately 79% of them singletons. Note on this clone: Its cognate antigen is unknown.

While unrecorded immune exposures were likely, the donors were nominally healthy when sampled. The source is a woman aged 40 to 49 in good health and CMV-seropositive. The chain joins TRBV5-1 to TRBJ2-7; no reliable D call. Sequencing input: PBMCs. The CDR3 DNA sequence: TGCGCCAGCAGCTTGGCCGACACTCCCTACGAGCAGTACTTC. Protein sequence: CASSLADTPYEQYF.